A selection of T cell receptor beta chains follows, all from one sample in a study of shared clonotypes between healthy human individuals. Here immunoSEQ multiplex PCR was the method, and the copy in TCRdb shows in-frame clones only, minus some. The sample contains roughly 570,000 clones, 95% to 98% of which appear only once. Sequencing used naive CD8+ T cells sorted from blood. These TCRs come from a man aged 25 to 40 in good health. Each CDR3 is given with its conserved first and last residue.

v_call | cdr3_aa
TRBV13 | CASSFGQSYEQYF
TRBV15 | CATSRDRSYEQYF
TRBV9 | CASSTHSSGSVQETQYF
TRBV2 | CASTSGSDETQYF
TRBV9 | CASSDLGTEAFF
TRBV2 | CASGGLAGEHEQYF
TRBV7-2 | CASSLGGSEQYF
TRBV10-3 | CAISGKVQGLLNTEAFF
TRBV7-9 | CASSSLGGERGFAETQYF
TRBV7-8 | CASSLRWDRAPQETQYF
TRBV15 | CATSIYTGELFF
TRBV4-1 | CASSQRTNPDTQYF
TRBV29-1 | CSVAETPGQGPYGYTF
TRBV5-6 | CASSSIIGLAEETQYF
TRBV4-1 | CASRPEGQNTEAFF
TRBV29-1 | CSVLGPDSYTYEQYF
TRBV7-2 | CASSPGRSNQPQHF
TRBV30 | CAWSAPVTNYGYTF
TRBV27 | CASSLQGRDYEQYF
TRBV27 | CASSLSPGRETQYF
TRBV9 | CASSATGAPGNTIYF
TRBV5-4 | CASSFPETQYEQYF
TRBV27 | CASSSYLNEQFF
TRBV7-6 | CASGMGDTDTQYF
TRBV2 | CASRAGEPYSTDTQYF
TRBV7-9 | CASSPPVDTQYF
TRBV4-1 | CASSPILGGYSNQPQHF
TRBV13 | CASSFFFDGLGQGNNQPQHF
TRBV5-6 | CASSLAGEKRSQYF
TRBV28 | CASSYPDVGYNEQFF
TRBV20-1 | CSASSGEQYF
TRBV7-9 | CASSLDSGTSDYNEQFF
TRBV10-3 | CAISESRDQPQHF
TRBV27 | CASSLPGARLTSEQYF
TRBV7-8 | CASIGQGSGYTF
TRBV28 | CASSPYRREQYF
TRBV19 | CASSINQGPKDEQYF
TRBV27 | CASSLGSDGTEAFF
TRBV9 | CASSSSGEDSYEQYF
TRBV7-9 | CASSLRGTYEQYF
TRBV4-1 | CASSQISGTGDYGYTF
TRBV4-1 | CASSRAGTDNYNEQFF